This TCR beta chain is from a study of blood T cell repertoires in COVID-19 (dated by TCRdb to 2020 to 2021). Study-wide context: Collaborator samples came from the United States, Italy and Spain and covered acute and convalescent phases of COVID-19. HLA class I and class II types, where available, came from metadata supplied by the sample provider rather than from assay-based typing. A de-identified subject ID, COVID-19 status, age in years and sex were almost always included in the sample metadata. Samples were obtained from the ongoing ImmuneRACE study (first 160 participants) and from about 1,300 subjects provided by 6 global collaborators. The repertoires were made available in a free public database intended to serve as a resource for research on the immune response to SARS-CoV-2. Deeply sampled blood TCRbeta repertoires from subjects exposed to, actively infected with, or recovered from COVID-19 were included in the dataset. The prospective study material was composed of cDNA or gDNA derived from T cells, B-cell-depleted T cells, or PBMCs. The paper as a whole reports these results and caveats: The quantity of clinical and demographic metadata differed by source and by participant and was supplied without curation.

With respect to this clone: It has no known antigen specificity. No much larger clonotype is one base removed from it; base qualities were not supplied.

CDR3 length: 15 amino acids, cysteine to phenylalanine. This entry keeps only the CDR3 DNA: 45 bases, framed from base 1. The germline V gene (reference sequence) gives CDR1 as LNHDA and CDR2 as SQIVND. V sheds 2 bases and J sheds 2 bases, leaving 13 bases between their ends. The collaborating institutions used their own protocols to collect whole blood in K2EDTA tubes. Collaborator samples were shipped for TCRbeta analysis as frozen whole blood, isolated PBMCs, or DNA extracted from either sample type. TCRbeta CDR3 regions were amplified from genomic DNA by means of the immunoSEQ Assay, a bias-controlled multiplex PCR. The original pipeline was this. The number of nucleated cells in each sample was estimated from the amplification of reference gene primers within the assay. To quantify the absolute abundance of each unique TCRbeta CDR3 rearrangement, sequence reads were collapsed and filtered. Productive Simpson clonality was computed per sample as the square root of Simpson's diversity index over productive rearrangements. TCRdb took over this immuneACCESS table, retaining in-frame rearrangements with V and J assigned. Such tables are incomplete; in checked studies, under half of the missing clones stem from an unresolved V gene, and the remainder is unexplained. The DNA was the basis for D and trimming; V, J and clone size are from that table. The sample data list about 77,000 clones, and more than 70% of these were observed just once. Jointly, the top ten make up roughly 15% of the sample.

This sequence was found in an older man with active or convalescent COVID-19. Sequenced input: peripheral blood. Recombination linked TRBV19 to TRBJ2-7; the best D guess is TRBD1, with 6 bases matching. CDR3 protein: CASSILQGGPYEQYF. The DNA is as follows: TGTGCCAGTAGTATATTACAGGGCGGCCCCTACGAGCAGTACTTC.